These T cell receptor beta chains were read from a single sample in a study of cytomegalovirus exposure and HLA in healthy donors. Assay: immunoSEQ multiplex PCR; the TCRdb copy retains only in-frame clones and omits some. The sample consists of approximately 160,000 clones, roughly 76% of them appearing once. Sequencing was done on a sample of PBMCs. These receptors originate from a human donor in good health. Both conserved end residues are part of each CDR3. D genes are given only for firm matches. Size values are once, few and many counts, or a class for expanded clones, and some rows have none.

j_call clone_size v_call d_call cdr3_aa cdr3_nt
TRBJ2-2 . TRBV5-1 TRBD1 CASSRDRNTGELFF TGCGCCAGCAGCCGGGACAGGAACACCGGGGAGCTGTTTTTT
TRBJ1-4 . TRBV5-5 . CASSPGLWGSEEKLFF TGTGCCAGCAGCCCAGGGCTTTGGGGCTCTGAGGAAAAACTGTTTTTT
TRBJ2-7 . TRBV27 . CASSPGTPVGKQYF TGTGCCAGCAGTCCCGGGACACCCGTAGGGAAGCAGTACTTC
TRBJ2-1 . TRBV5-6 . CASRSTGTGTYNEQFF TGTGCCAGCAGAAGTACCGGGACTGGTACCTACAATGAGCAGTTCTTC
TRBJ2-7 . TRBV4-1 TRBD2 CASSQERSGGPLSQQYF TGCGCCAGCAGCCAAGAACGCAGCGGGGGACCACTCAGCCAGCAGTACTTC
TRBJ2-5 few TRBV11-2 TRBD2 CASSLVAGGEGETQYF TGTGCCAGCAGCTTAGTGGCAGGTGGGGAGGGAGAGACCCAGTACTTC
TRBJ1-3 . TRBV7-2 . CASSLGLEGNTIYF TGTGCCAGCAGCTTAGGGCTAGAGGGAAACACCATATATTTT
TRBJ2-3 . TRBV6-5 TRBD2 CASSPLAGGTDTQYF TGTGCCAGCAGCCCCCTAGCGGGGGGCACAGATACGCAGTATTTT
TRBJ2-1 . TRBV7-9 . CASSLHPAGAPVQFF TGTGCCAGCAGCTTACACCCGGCGGGCGCACCCGTTCAGTTCTTC
TRBJ2-7 . TRBV6-5 . CASSYSIGHHNYEQYF TGTGCCAGCAGTTACTCGATTGGACACCATAACTACGAGCAGTACTTC
TRBJ1-1 . TRBV7-2 . CASSLFEGGNTEAFF TGTGCCAGCAGCTTGTTTGAGGGTGGGAACACTGAAGCTTTCTTT
TRBJ2-1 . TRBV5-4 TRBD2 CASSPAGAGVYNEQFF TGTGCCAGCAGCCCCGCCGGAGCGGGGGTCTACAATGAGCAGTTCTTC
TRBJ2-7 . TRBV6-6 TRBD2 CASRAAGRGFYEQYF TGTGCCAGCAGGGCAGCGGGGAGAGGGTTTTACGAGCAGTACTTC
TRBJ2-7 . TRBV2 TRBD2 CASSSTGTSKYEQYF TGTGCCAGCAGTTCCACCGGGACTAGCAAATACGAGCAGTACTTC
TRBJ1-2 once TRBV2 . CASRNREPAYGYTF TGTGCCAGCAGGAACAGGGAACCAGCCTATGGCTACACCTTC
TRBJ1-2 once TRBV25-1 . CASSGRGIAYGYTF TGTGCCAGCAGTGGTCGGGGAATTGCCTATGGCTACACCTTC
TRBJ2-7 . TRBV5-1 . CASSLRTDSYEQYF TGCGCCAGCAGCTTGCGCACGGACAGCTACGAGCAGTACTTC
TRBJ2-5 . TRBV29-1 TRBD2 CSVESGGRQETQYF TGCAGCGTTGAAAGCGGGGGGCGGCAAGAGACCCAGTACTTC
TRBJ2-2 . TRBV30 . CAWNLQGGTGELFF TGTGCCTGGAATTTGCAGGGTGGCACCGGGGAGCTGTTTTTT
TRBJ1-4 . TRBV5-6 TRBD1 CASSLGTGGEVEKLFF TGTGCCAGCAGCCTAGGGACAGGCGGCGAGGTTGAAAAACTGTTTTTT
TRBJ2-1 . TRBV9 TRBD1 CASSAGQGRHNEQFF TGTGCCAGCAGCGCGGGACAGGGTCGCCACAATGAGCAGTTCTTC
TRBJ2-2 . TRBV5-1 TRBD2 CASSLGAGDTGELFF TGCGCCAGCAGCTTGGGAGCGGGGGACACCGGGGAGCTGTTTTTT
TRBJ2-7 . TRBV4-1 TRBD1 CASRRDRDYEQYF TGCGCCAGCAGACGTGACAGGGACTACGAGCAGTACTTC
TRBJ2-2 . TRBV19 TRBD1 CASNTWTGGTGELFF TGTGCCAGTAATACATGGACAGGGGGAACCGGGGAGCTGTTTTTT
TRBJ1-2 . TRBV4-1 TRBD1 CASSQGDRGADGYTF TGCGCCAGCAGCCAAGGGGACAGGGGGGCTGATGGCTACACCTTC
TRBJ2-7 . TRBV7-9 . CASSLSGSSHEQYF TGTGCCAGCAGCTTAAGTGGCTCCTCCCACGAGCAGTACTTC
TRBJ2-2 . TRBV4-2 TRBD2 CASSQDLAGGPAGELFF TGTGCCAGCAGCCAAGATCTAGCGGGGGGGCCGGCCGGGGAGCTGTTTTTT
TRBJ2-4 . TRBV9 . CASSGSTGDIQYF TGTGCCAGCAGTGGGTCGACGGGGGACATTCAGTACTTC
TRBJ2-3 once TRBV5-1 TRBD2 CASSPGLAGGTDTQYF TGCGCCAGCAGCCCCGGACTAGCGGGGGGCACAGATACGCAGTATTTT
TRBJ2-1 . TRBV10-3 TRBD2 CAIKRGYNEQFF TGTGCCATCAAGCGGGGGTACAATGAGCAGTTCTTC
TRBJ1-2 . TRBV7-9 . CASSSMTGLNYGYTF TGTGCCAGCAGCTCAATGACTGGATTAAACTATGGCTACACCTTC
TRBJ2-1 . TRBV5-4 TRBD2 CASSSKNLSGGAYNEQFF TGTGCCAGCAGCTCTAAAAACCTTAGCGGGGGGGCCTACAATGAGCAGTTCTTC
TRBJ2-5 . TRBV6-9 TRBD1 CASSYTTGTGEETQYF TGTGCCAGCAGTTATACTACCGGGACAGGGGAAGAGACCCAGTACTTC
TRBJ1-1 once TRBV4-3 . CASSQDVRAREAFF TGCGCCAGCAGCCAAGACGTAAGAGCTCGTGAAGCTTTCTTT
TRBJ2-7 once TRBV6-5 . CASSTRDTLLEQYF TGTGCCAGCAGTACCCGGGACACCTTATTGGAGCAGTACTTC
TRBJ2-7 . TRBV18 . CASSPEQGLNEQYF TGTGCCAGCTCACCAGAGCAGGGTTTGAACGAGCAGTACTTC
TRBJ1-1 few TRBV5-4 . CASTRQENTEAFF TGTGCCAGCACTAGACAGGAGAACACTGAAGCTTTCTTT
TRBJ2-7 . TRBV19 . CASSITGSGGEQYF TGTGCCAGTAGTATAACAGGGTCGGGGGGCGAGCAGTACTTC
TRBJ2-2 . TRBV29-1 . CSGHSTGELFF TGCAGCGGGCACAGCACCGGGGAGCTGTTTTTT
TRBJ1-2 . TRBV5-4 . CASSFETVNYGYTF TGTGCCAGCAGCTTTGAGACAGTTAACTATGGCTACACCTTC
TRBJ2-7 . TRBV4-3 TRBD2 CASSQDQRGSWEQYF TGCGCCAGCAGCCAAGATCAGCGGGGTTCTTGGGAGCAGTACTTC
TRBJ1-1 . TRBV4-1 . CASSQELPETTEAFF TGCGCCAGCAGCCAAGAACTTCCGGAGACCACTGAAGCTTTCTTT
TRBJ1-5 few TRBV6-6 . CASSLWGLGQPQHF TGTGCCAGCAGCTTGTGGGGGCTAGGGCAGCCCCAGCATTTT
TRBJ2-7 . TRBV7-2 . CASSLDRAAYEQYF TGTGCCAGCAGCTTAGACAGGGCGGCCTACGAGCAGTACTTC
TRBJ1-2 . TRBV5-6 TRBD1 CASSLAGGGYTF TGTGCCAGCAGCTTGGCAGGGGGTGGCTACACCTTC
TRBJ2-3 once TRBV11-3 TRBD2 CASSLVASGGRNTQYF TGTGCCAGCAGCTTGGTTGCTAGCGGGGGTAGGAATACGCAGTATTTT
TRBJ2-1 . TRBV7-2 . CASRQGGGGPRNEQFF TGTGCCAGCAGACAAGGTGGGGGGGGGCCGAGAAATGAGCAGTTCTTC
TRBJ2-7 . TRBV6-1 TRBD1 CASSVGTASSYEQYF TGTGCCAGCAGCGTCGGGACAGCCAGCTCCTACGAGCAGTACTTC
TRBJ2-7 once TRBV9 TRBD2 CASSVAPGGSYEQYF TGTGCCAGCAGCGTAGCTCCGGGAGGCTCCTACGAGCAGTACTTC
TRBJ1-1 once TRBV6-6 . CASSQILTVKNTEAFF TGTGCCAGCAGTCAGATACTGACAGTAAAGAACACTGAAGCTTTCTTT
TRBJ1-5 . TRBV5-6 TRBD1 CASSATGGTYNQPQHF TGTGCCAGCAGCGCCACAGGGGGCACATACAATCAGCCCCAGCATTTT
TRBJ1-1 . TRBV5-5 TRBD1 CASSLYRGVAFF TGTGCCAGCAGCTTGTACAGGGGAGTAGCTTTCTTT
TRBJ1-1 . TRBV5-5 . CASSFRQDSPEAFF TGTGCCAGCAGCTTTCGGCAGGACTCCCCTGAAGCTTTCTTT
TRBJ2-7 once TRBV7-2 . CASSSKDRPYEQYF TGTGCCAGCAGCTCGAAAGACAGGCCATACGAGCAGTACTTC
TRBJ1-1 . TRBV9 TRBD1 CASSALSRDRGMNTEAFF TGTGCCAGCAGCGCGCTCTCCCGGGACAGGGGCATGAACACTGAAGCTTTCTTT